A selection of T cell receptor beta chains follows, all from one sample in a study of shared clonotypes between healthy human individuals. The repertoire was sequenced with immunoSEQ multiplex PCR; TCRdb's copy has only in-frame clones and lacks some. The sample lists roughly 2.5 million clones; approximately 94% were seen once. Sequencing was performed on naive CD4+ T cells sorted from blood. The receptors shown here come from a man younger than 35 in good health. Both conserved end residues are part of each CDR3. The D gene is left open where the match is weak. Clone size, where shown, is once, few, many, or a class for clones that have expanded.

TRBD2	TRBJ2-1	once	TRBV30	TGTGCCTGGAGTACACCGGGACTAGCGGGGGGGTCCTCCTACAATGAGCAGTTCTTC	CAWSTPGLAGGSSYNEQFF
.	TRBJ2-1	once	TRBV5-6	TGTGCCAGCAGCGCCGGGGGGCCTCTATGGAATGAGCAGTTCTTC	CASSAGGPLWNEQFF
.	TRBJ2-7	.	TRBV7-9	TGTGCCAGCAGCCGTATGAGTTACGAGCAGTACTTC	CASSRMSYEQYF
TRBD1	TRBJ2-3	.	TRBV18	TGTGCCAGCTCACCACCGGACAGGGTGGATACGCAGTATTTT	CASSPPDRVDTQYF
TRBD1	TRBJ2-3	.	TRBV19	TGTGCCAGTAGTATTCTCTACGGGGACAGAGACACAGATACGCAGTATTTT	CASSILYGDRDTDTQYF
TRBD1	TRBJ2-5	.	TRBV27	TGTGCCAGCAGAAGGACAGGGACGGAGACCCAGTACTTC	CASRRTGTETQYF
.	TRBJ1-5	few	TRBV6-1	TGTGCCAGCAGTGGGCGCGGGGACCATCAGCCCCAGCATTTT	CASSGRGDHQPQHF
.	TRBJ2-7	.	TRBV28	TGTGCCAGCAGTTCCCCAGGGAGTAATCTCTACGAGCAGTACTTC	CASSSPGSNLYEQYF
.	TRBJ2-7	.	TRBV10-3	TGTGCCATCAGTGCAGGGTACACCTACGAGCAGTACTTC	CAISAGYTYEQYF
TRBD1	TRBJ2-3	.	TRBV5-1	TGCGCCAGCAGCGCGAGACAGGGCGGCACAGATACGCAGTATTTT	CASSARQGGTDTQYF
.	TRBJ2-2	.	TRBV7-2	TGTGCCAGCAGCCCCTTTGGCACAAACACCGGGGAGCTGTTTTTT	CASSPFGTNTGELFF
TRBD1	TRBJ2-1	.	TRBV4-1	TGCGCCAGCAGCCAACCAACACAGGGGGTTTACAATGAGCAGTTCTTC	CASSQPTQGVYNEQFF
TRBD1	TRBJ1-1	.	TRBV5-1	TGCGCCAGCAGCTTGAAGGGGGCGGGCACTGAAGCTTTCTTT	CASSLKGAGTEAFF
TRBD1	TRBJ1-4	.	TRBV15	TGTGCCACCAGCGTCGAGGGGACAGGGCCTGAAAAACTGTTTTTT	CATSVEGTGPEKLFF
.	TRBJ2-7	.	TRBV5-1	TGCGCCAGCAGAGGCAACTCCTACGAGCAGTACTTC	CASRGNSYEQYF
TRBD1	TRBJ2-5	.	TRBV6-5	TGTGCCAGTTATAAAACCGGGACAGGGATCGAGACCCAGTACTTC	CASYKTGTGIETQYF
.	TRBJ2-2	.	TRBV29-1	TGCAGCGTTGACGCAGGGCTTAACACCGGGGAGCTGTTTTTT	CSVDAGLNTGELFF
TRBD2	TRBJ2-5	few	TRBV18	TGTGCCAGCTCGCCGGGACTACAAGAGACCCAGTACTTC	CASSPGLQETQYF
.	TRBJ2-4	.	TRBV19	TGTGCCAGCTCCCCGGGTGGGCTAGCCAAAAACATTCAGTACTTC	CASSPGGLAKNIQYF
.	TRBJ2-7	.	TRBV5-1	TGCGCCAACTTCGGGCGGGGTCATCGGGCTAGCGCCTCCTACGAGCAGTACTTC	CANFGRGHRASASYEQYF
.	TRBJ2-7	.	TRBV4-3	TGCGCCAGCAGCCAAGATCTGGCTAGCGACTCCTACGAGCAGTACTTC	CASSQDLASDSYEQYF
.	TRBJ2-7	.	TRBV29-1	TGCAGCGTTGATTCAGGGGCGGACTACGAGCAGTACTTC	CSVDSGADYEQYF
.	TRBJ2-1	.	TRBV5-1	TGCGCCAGCAGCCCGGATCTCGGGCGATGGGAGCAGTTCTTC	CASSPDLGRWEQFF
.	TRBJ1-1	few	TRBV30	TGTGCCTGGAGTGTAGGGAGGGGGTACACTGAAGCTTTCTTT	CAWSVGRGYTEAFF
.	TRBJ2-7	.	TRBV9	TGTGCCAGCAGCGCCGACTCCTACGAGCAGTACTTC	CASSADSYEQYF